These 9 T cell receptor beta chains were sequenced from one sample in a study of identical twins. Each CDR3 protein gets one entry after TCRdb re-called the 5' RACE reads with MiXCR. The table shows 600,000 to 800,000 distinct CDR3 sequences, with 20% to 25% occurring only once. These sequences were also reported in another study, on T cells expressing NK-cell markers.

Material for sequencing was PBMCs. These receptor sequences come from a young woman in good health.

This clonotype was detected many times. The gene calls are TRBV27 and TRBJ2-6, with D hard to call. Germline loops: CDR1 MNHEY, CDR2 SMNVEV (reference sequence). This CDR3 region has 15 residues. Trimming took 3 bases from V and 0 from J, leaving 6 bases between them. CDR3 region: CASSFSFSGANVLTF. The CDR3 DNA reads TGTGCCAGCAGTTTTAGTTTCTCTGGGGCCAACGTCCTGACTTTC.

The genes are TRBV25-1 and TRBJ2-5; 13 bases match TRBD2. Germline V CDR1 and CDR2: MGHDK, SYGVNS. This CDR3 spans 15 amino acids. After removal of 4 bases from V and 5 bases from J, the junction contained 4 bases not matched to a gene. CDR3 bases: TGTGCCAGCAGTGTTCCGGGACTAGCGGGGGAGACCCAGTACTTC. Its translation is CASSVPGLAGETQYF.

The chain joins TRBV7-6 to TRBJ2-5; the D is unclear. Trimming pared 4 bases from V and 0 bases from J, leaving 12 bases between. Germline-derived CDR1 and CDR2 are SGHVS and FNYEAQ. The CDR3 loop spans 15 amino acids. DNA of the CDR3: TGTGCCAGCAGCTCGAACCGACTCGACCAAGAGACCCAGTACTTC. Its translation is CASSSNRLDQETQYF.

This clonotype has more than one count but fewer than ten. The CDR3 sequence: CSARGGGRANTEAFF. The CDR3 DNA follows: TGCAGTGCCAGGGGAGGGGGGCGTGCGAACACTGAAGCTTTCTTT. V and J are TRBV20-1 and TRBJ1-1; a possible D gene is TRBD1 (6 bases). The germline V gene has CDR1 DFQATT and CDR2 SNEGSKA (reference sequence). The CDR3 loop spans 15 amino acids. V lost 6 bases and J 1 base, leaving 18 bases between the germline ends.

V is TRBV12-3 or TRBV12-4 and J is TRBJ2-2, with a possible D match to TRBD1 (5 bases). The CDR3 totals 13 residues. Trimming took off 7 bases at V and 4 bases at J, with 10 bases between the two ends. The CDR3 bases are TGTGCCAGCACGACAGTTTCCACCGGGGAGCTGTTTTTT. Amino acids: CASTTVSTGELFF.

This clonotype was detected a few times. The chain has TRBV6-1 and TRBJ1-2; D unclear. CDR1 and CDR2 from the germline V gene are MNHNS and SASEGT. V dropped 8 bases and J dropped 2 bases, with 12 bases sitting between them. The CDR3 consists of 13 residues. CDR3 residues: CASRRRGNYGYTF. CDR3 DNA sequence: TGTGCCAGCCGACGACGGGGAAACTATGGCTACACCTTC.

The chain recombines TRBV9 with TRBJ2-3; D is undetermined. V was shortened by 5 bases and J by 0 bases, with 13 bases between the two germline ends. The germline CDR1 and CDR2 sequences are SGDLS and YYNGEE. CDR3 size: 15 residues. This CDR3 reads CASSTRGASTDTQYF. As DNA, the CDR3 is TGTGCCAGCAGTACCCGAGGAGCTAGCACAGATACGCAGTATTTT.

This clonotype has just a few counts. The genes are TRBV3-1 and TRBJ1-1; D unclear. Germline V CDR1 and CDR2: LGHDT, YNNKEL (reference sequence). The CDR3 totals 12 residues. V was pared by 1 base and J by 8 bases, with 8 bases between. The CDR3: CASSQVGREAFF. In DNA, the CDR3 is TGTGCCAGCAGCCAAGTCGGGAGGGAAGCTTTCTTT.

This chain uses TRBV10-3 with TRBJ1-2; 9 positions agree with TRBD1. This CDR3 has 16 residues. CDR1 and CDR2 (germline): ENHRY, SYGVKD. Germline trimming cut 0 bases from V and 2 bases from J; bases unmatched to any gene: 4. The CDR3 spells CAISESSGQGNYGYTF. The CDR3 DNA reads as TGTGCCATCAGTGAGTCGTCGGGACAGGGAAACTATGGCTACACCTTC.